Shown below are 5 T cell receptor beta chains from a single sample sequenced in a study of T cells in women clearing cervical HPV infection. Libraries were prepared by immunoSEQ multiplex PCR; TCRdb keeps only in-frame clonotypes and omits some of them. Its clone listing holds 25,000 to 35,000 clones. The sample comprised blood buffy coat. Every receptor here comes from a woman between 18 and 75 years old with a cervical HPV16 infection that either progressed to CIN3+ or cleared (not recorded which).

The sequenced CDR3 bases are TGTGCCAGCAACATTGCCAGCAATCAGCCC. Encoded protein: CASNIASNQP. The entire CDR3 protein is CASNIASNQPQHF. This chain links TRBV7-9 with TRBJ1-5; D is uncertain. Coverage ceases 3 residues before the CDR3 finishes, and the germline J gene fills in the end. Trimming removed 7 bases at V and 1 base at J, with 8 bases between. Germline V gene sequence: CDR1 SEHNR, CDR2 FQNEAQ (reference sequence). CDR3 length: 13 residues.

The CDR3 DNA, read in part, is TGTGCCAGTTCAGAGGCAGGGAGAGATACC. It yields the protein CASSEAGRDT. The whole CDR3 protein reads CASSEAGRDTQYF. This chain joins TRBV19 and TRBJ2-5; tentatively, D is TRBD1 or TRBD2 (5 bases each). The read finishes 3 residues shy of the CDR3 end, and the germline J gene is used to complete it. The CDR3 runs to 13 residues. Germline V gene data show CDR1 as LNHDA and CDR2 as SQIVND (reference sequence).

Note on this clone: Read data end 3 residues before the CDR3 end; the end is taken from the germline J gene. The V and J genes are TRBV7-6 and TRBJ2-3; a weak D match, TRBD2 (6 bases). This CDR3 contains 16 residues. Germline-derived CDR1 and CDR2 are SGHVS and FNYEAQ. V lost 0 bases and J 1 base, leaving 11 bases between the germline ends. Partial CDR3 DNA: TGTGCCAGCAGCTTAGCGGGAGGACACCGCACAGATACG. Its translation: CASSLAGGHRTDT. The complete CDR3 reads CASSLAGGHRTDTQYF.

A note on this clone: With the read ending 3 residues before the CDR3 end, the germline J gene is used to fill in that end. This sequence joins TRBV13 and TRBJ1-1; 8 bases agree with TRBD1. This CDR3 spans 13 amino acids. V trimming: 6 bases; J trimming: 1 base; junction bases outside the gene matches: 1. The germline CDR1 and CDR2 sequences are PRHDT and FYEKMQ (reference sequence). The CDR3 bases that were read are TGTGCCAGCAGAGGGACAGGGAACACTGAA. Translated: CASRGTGNTE. The CDR3 in its entirety is CASRGTGNTEAFF.

As to this clone: The CDR3 end is not reached by the read, which stops 3 residues before it; the germline J gene fills it in. The gene calls are TRBV19 and TRBJ2-2; TRBD1 agrees at 8 bases. CDR1 is LNHDA, CDR2 SQIVND, per germline (reference sequence). The CDR3 has 16 amino acids. The CDR3 region is CASSHLSGQGNSPLFF. The sequenced part of the CDR3 DNA is TGTGCCAGTAGTCACCTCTCAGGACAGGGTAATTCACCG.